The sample holds many counts of the clone carrying this TCR beta chain. Its antigen is unidentified. The entry originates in a study of CD8 T cells in ankylosing spondylitis. Study-wide results and caveats: The study looked at matched synovial fluid samples from ankylosing spondylitis patients. Disease-linked clones were reported to be significantly enriched there. Earlier reports found some motif variants in synovial fluid and blood in reactive arthritis.

TCRdb reprocessed the 5' RACE reads via MiXCR and lists one record per CDR3 protein. Counted here are about 220,000 distinct CDR3 sequences, roughly a tenth occurring once; the ten biggest clones make up approximately 20%. CDR1 and CDR2 (germline): ENHRY, SYGVKD. The CDR3 runs 12 residues. V was pared by 11 bases and J by 6 bases, with 9 bases of the junction left unmatched. The TCR originated in a male donor with ankylosing spondylitis or in good health (not recorded which). Specimen: blood, either unsorted or a sorted T cell fraction (not recorded which). V is TRBV10-3 and J is TRBJ2-7, with 8 positions matching TRBD2. The CDR3 DNA reads TGTGCCGCCGGGGGGGCCACGGGCGAGCAGTACTTC. It codes for CAAGGATGEQYF.